A selection of T cell receptor beta chains follows, all from one sample in a study of T cell responses to AZD1222 COVID-19 vaccine. Sequencing was performed with immunoSEQ multiplex PCR; in TCRdb, only in-frame clones are kept and a portion is missing. Of 100,000 to 110,000 clones in the sample, more than 75% were seen once. Sequences were derived from peripheral blood, sampled on day 0 of MenACWY control vaccination. These receptors came from an adult in good health. Both conserved end residues are part of each CDR3. Fields, in order: J gene, clone size, V gene, D gene, CDR3 DNA, CDR3 protein. The D gene is left open where the match is weak. Rows may omit the clone size; those that give it use once, few, many or a size class.

TRBJ2-7,NA,TRBV27,NA,TGTGCCAGCAGTTTATCGATCGGGGGGACACCCGCCTACGAGCAGTACTTC,CASSLSIGGTPAYEQYF
TRBJ1-6,few,TRBV12-2,NA,TGTGCAAGTCGCTTAGGAGGGCAGGGCCTCTCCTATAATTCACCCCTCCACTTT,CASRLGGQGLSYNSPLHF
TRBJ2-7,NA,TRBV7-9,TRBD2,TGTGCCAGCACCTCTCAGCGGGAGGGCTACGAGCAGTACTTC,CASTSQREGYEQYF
TRBJ2-3,NA,TRBV5-1,TRBD1,TGCGCCAGCAGCTATGACAGGGCCCCGGATACGCAGTATTTT,CASSYDRAPDTQYF
TRBJ1-1,NA,TRBV2,NA,TGTGCCAGCAGTGAGGGACACCTAGGCCTGAACACTGAAGCTTTCTTT,CASSEGHLGLNTEAFF
TRBJ2-5,NA,TRBV19,NA,TGTGCCAGTAGTACCGGACAAGGAGAGGCACAAGGGACCCAGTACTTC,CASSTGQGEAQGTQYF
TRBJ1-2,NA,TRBV28,NA,TGTGCCAGCAGTTTCTCGGGGACGGGTCTAAACTATGGCTACACCTTC,CASSFSGTGLNYGYTF
TRBJ2-7,NA,TRBV18,NA,TGTGCCAGTTCCGCGAGTGCGCAGGGATCGCAGTACTTC,CASSASAQGSQYF
TRBJ2-1,NA,TRBV19,NA,TGTGCCAGTAGTATCCCTAGGGGAGGCTCCTACAATGAGCAGTTCTTC,CASSIPRGGSYNEQFF
TRBJ2-1,NA,TRBV7-3,NA,TGTGCCAGCAGCTTAACGTCTTCCTCCCCCACTGGGCAGTTCTTC,CASSLTSSSPTGQFF
TRBJ1-1,NA,TRBV5-4,TRBD1,TGTGCCAGCGGACAGGAGCCGAACACTGAAGCTTTCTTT,CASGQEPNTEAFF
TRBJ2-3,NA,TRBV6-5,TRBD2,TGTGCCAGCCGGCTGGCGGTAGCGGGTGCAGATACGCAGTATTTT,CASRLAVAGADTQYF
TRBJ2-2,NA,TRBV9,TRBD1,TGTGCCAGCAACCAGGGGCACAGGGGGACAGGGGAGCTGTTTTTT,CASNQGHRGTGELFF
TRBJ1-6,NA,TRBV3-1/TRBV3-2,NA,TGTGCCAGCAGCCAAGAAACAGGTCGATCACCCCTCCACTTT,CASSQETGRSPLHF
TRBJ1-2,NA,TRBV15,NA,TGTGCCACCAGCAGAGGTCAGGAGTTAGGCTACACCTTC,CATSRGQELGYTF
TRBJ1-1,NA,TRBV5-4,TRBD1,TGTGCCAGCAGCCCTGGGACAGGGAATTGGGGAGTCACTGAAGCTTTCTTT,CASSPGTGNWGVTEAFF
TRBJ2-1,once,TRBV18,NA,TGTGCCAGCTCACCACCGAGGCGGGTTTACAATGAGCAGTTCTTC,CASSPPRRVYNEQFF
TRBJ2-2,NA,TRBV19,NA,TGTGCCAGTAGCGATCCGGGACTGACGAACACCGGGGAGCTGTTTTTT,CASSDPGLTNTGELFF
TRBJ1-1,NA,TRBV9,NA,TGTGCCAGCAGCGCTGGGGTGGGGGGTTACACTGAAGCTTTCTTT,CASSAGVGGYTEAFF
TRBJ1-3,NA,TRBV2,TRBD1,TGTGCCAGCAGCGGGACAGGGTCCAGTGGAAACACCATATATTTT,CASSGTGSSGNTIYF
TRBJ1-2,NA,TRBV5-6,NA,TGTGCCAGCAGCTTGACAGGGCGAGACTATGGCTACACCTTC,CASSLTGRDYGYTF
TRBJ2-1,NA,TRBV7-2,TRBD1,TGTGCCAGCAGCTTCGGGACAGGGTCCTACAATGAGCAGTTCTTC,CASSFGTGSYNEQFF